Listed here is a single TCR beta chain. Its antigen is undetermined. The CDR3 covers 16 residues. Looked up from germline, CDR1 is MNHEY and CDR2 is SVGAGI. Deletions cut 0 bases from V and 4 bases from J, with 13 bases between. The data belong to a study of CD8 T cells in ankylosing spondylitis. Study results and limitations: With a CD8+ phenotype, disease-linked clones were relatively rare in peripheral blood. Typical of ankylosing spondylitis blood, it appeared, was a TCR beta motif of under 10 highly homologous variants. The clones that were linked to disease were reported to be significantly enriched in matched synovial fluid samples from ankylosing spondylitis patients. There were earlier reports of some motif variants in reactive arthritis synovial fluid and blood.

Quantitative 5'-RACE with molecular barcodes produced the TCR beta libraries. TCRdb reprocessed the 5' RACE reads via MiXCR and lists one record per CDR3 protein. This sample has more than 600,000 distinct CDR3 sequences, with about 20% found just once. The gene calls are TRBV6-5 and TRBJ2-1; no clear D gene. The sequencing input was blood, either unsorted or a sorted T cell fraction (not recorded which). This sequence originates from a male donor with ankylosing spondylitis. For the CDR3, the DNA is TGTGCCAGCAGTTACTCTCGGAGTGGCGTGTACAATGAGCAGTTCTTC. Protein product: CASSYSRSGVYNEQFF.